A selection of T cell receptor beta chains follows, all from one sample in a study of shared clonotypes between healthy human individuals. Generated by immunoSEQ multiplex PCR, the TCRdb table keeps only in-frame clones and is missing some. The table has about 330,000 clones, about nine tenths seen once; the top ten hold around 15%. Sequencing input: memory CD8+ T cells sorted from blood. The receptors shown here come from a man aged 18 to 30 in good health. Each CDR3 is given with its conserved first and last residue. The order of the fields is V gene, D gene, clone size, J gene, CDR3 DNA, CDR3 protein. The D gene is left open where the match is weak. Some rows have no size entry. The others give once, few or many, or a class for an expanded clone.

TRBV10-3	TRBD1	NA	TRBJ1-2	TGTGCCATCAGTGAACAGGGGAACTATGGCTACACCTTC	CAISEQGNYGYTF
TRBV2	NA	few	TRBJ2-7	TGTGCCAGCAGTGAAGCGCTTTTGTACGAGCAGTACTTC	CASSEALLYEQYF
TRBV29-1	NA	NA	TRBJ1-5	TGCCCCTCAGAGGGACGGCCGCCCCAGCATTTT	CPSEGRPPQHF
TRBV27	TRBD2	NA	TRBJ2-3	TGTGCCAGCAGAACTAGCGGGGGCCCGCAGCCGCAGTATTTT	CASRTSGGPQPQYF
TRBV11-2	TRBD2	NA	TRBJ2-3	TGTGCCAGCAGCCCGGGCCTGGCTAGCGGATATAGCACAGATACGCAGTATTTT	CASSPGLASGYSTDTQYF
TRBV2	TRBD1	NA	TRBJ2-7	TGTGCCAGCTTTGGGACAGGGGATCGGGACGAGCAGTACTTC	CASFGTGDRDEQYF
TRBV7-9	TRBD1	NA	TRBJ2-7	TGTGCCAGCAGCCAACCGGGACAGGGAAAGTACGAGCAGTACTTC	CASSQPGQGKYEQYF
TRBV9	TRBD2	once	TRBJ2-5	TGTGCCAGCAGCTCTTGGGCTAGCGGGAAAGAGACCCAGTACTTC	CASSSWASGKETQYF
TRBV7-8	NA	NA	TRBJ2-7	TGTGCCAGCCTGCTTGGCCTAGCCGCCTACGAGCAGTACTTC	CASLLGLAAYEQYF
TRBV9	NA	NA	TRBJ2-7	TGTGCCAGCAGCGCAGACGGATCCTTCTACGAGCAGTACTTC	CASSADGSFYEQYF
TRBV5-1	NA	NA	TRBJ2-7	TGCGCCAGCAGCCCATGGGACACGGGCTACGAGCAGTACTTC	CASSPWDTGYEQYF
TRBV14	NA	NA	TRBJ1-2	TGTGCCAGCAGCCCTAATTGGCAAAACCACTATGGCTACACCTTC	CASSPNWQNHYGYTF
TRBV4-3	NA	NA	TRBJ1-1	TGCGCCAGCAGCCAAGGGGGGACTGTCATGAACACTGAAGCTTTCTTT	CASSQGGTVMNTEAFF
TRBV28	NA	NA	TRBJ1-2	TGTGCCAGCAACACTCCGGCAGAGGGAGGCCATGGCTACACCTTC	CASNTPAEGGHGYTF
TRBV7-8	NA	NA	TRBJ2-1	TGTGCCAGCAGCTTAATTTGGGGTGAGAGAAAACTAAACAATGAGCAGTTCTTC	CASSLIWGERKLNNEQFF
TRBV2	NA	NA	TRBJ2-3	TGTGCCAGGGGGGGCTTGAACACAGATACGCAGTATTTT	CARGGLNTDTQYF
TRBV4-3	NA	many	TRBJ2-2	TGCGCCAGCAGCCAAGATCGTTGGGCCGGGGAGCTGTTTTTT	CASSQDRWAGELFF
TRBV5-4	TRBD1	NA	TRBJ1-1	TGTGCCAGCACCCGGGACAGGGTTAGGGACACTGAAGCTTTCTTT	CASTRDRVRDTEAFF
TRBV9	TRBD2	once	TRBJ2-3	TGTGCCAGCAGCGGAGGACTAGCGGGAGGCACAGATACGCAGTATTTT	CASSGGLAGGTDTQYF
TRBV30	NA	NA	TRBJ1-6	TGTGCCTGGAGTGTTCTAGACACCCCCTCCTATAATTCACCCCTCCACTTT	CAWSVLDTPSYNSPLHF
TRBV2	NA	NA	TRBJ2-2	TGTGCCAGCAGTTCCGAACAGCACCTAGGGAACACCGGGGAGCTGTTTTTT	CASSSEQHLGNTGELFF
TRBV2	NA	NA	TRBJ1-2	TGTGCCAGCAACTTTAATTGGGGGACAAGCTATGGCTACACCTTC	CASNFNWGTSYGYTF
TRBV5-1	NA	NA	TRBJ2-1	TGCGCCAGCAGCTTTATTGCGGGGAACTACAATGAGCAGTTCTTC	CASSFIAGNYNEQFF
TRBV7-8	TRBD2	NA	TRBJ2-7	TGTGCCAGCAGCGTTTTCGGCGGGGGGGTCCTAACCTACGAGCAGTACTTC	CASSVFGGGVLTYEQYF
TRBV9	TRBD1	NA	TRBJ1-4	TGTGCCAGCAGCGCCGGGACAGTGGCTAATGAAAAACTGTTTTTT	CASSAGTVANEKLFF
TRBV30	TRBD1	NA	TRBJ1-2	TGTGCCTGGAGCCCCGGGACAGCCTATGGCTACACCTTC	CAWSPGTAYGYTF
TRBV6-1	TRBD2	NA	TRBJ2-5	TGTGCCAGCAGTGAATCACTAGCGGGGGGGCCGGGTGAGACCCAGTACTTC	CASSESLAGGPGETQYF
TRBV21-1	NA	NA	TRBJ2-7	TGTGCCAGCAGCAAAGGTGTTAGCGGGCGAAGTTACGAGCAGTACTTC	CASSKGVSGRSYEQYF
TRBV9	NA	NA	TRBJ1-2	TGTGCCAGCAGCGTAGTATTGGGGGGACCCTCCTATGGCTACACCTTC	CASSVVLGGPSYGYTF
TRBV6-5	NA	NA	TRBJ2-2	TGTGCCAGCAGTTCAGGGACATTGGATTGGACCGGGGAGCTGTTTTTT	CASSSGTLDWTGELFF
TRBV11-3	NA	NA	TRBJ2-5	TGTGCCAGCAGCTTAGATCGATCGCTTCCCACGACTCAAGAGACCCAGTACTTC	CASSLDRSLPTTQETQYF
TRBV21-1	NA	once	TRBJ2-7	TGTGCCAGCAGTCCTGCCGGGACTAGCGGGGGGTCCTACGAGCAGTACTTC	CASSPAGTSGGSYEQYF
TRBV10-3	TRBD2	NA	TRBJ2-7	TGTGCCATCAGTGACTTCTTGTTATTAGCGGGAGCCTACGAGCAGTACTTC	CAISDFLLLAGAYEQYF
TRBV5-1	NA	NA	TRBJ2-7	TGCGCCAGCAGGGCGCAGGGATCCTACGAGCAGTACTTC	CASRAQGSYEQYF
TRBV29-1	TRBD1	NA	TRBJ2-6	TGCAGCGCCCACGACAGGGACGCCTCTGGGGCCAACGTCCTGACTTTC	CSAHDRDASGANVLTF
TRBV11-3	NA	NA	TRBJ2-2	TGTGCCAGCAGCAGTGGACGAGGAACTGGGGAGCTGTTTTTT	CASSSGRGTGELFF
TRBV30	NA	NA	TRBJ2-2	TGTGCCTGGAGTTCACAGGATATCCCATCCGGGGAGCTGTTTTTT	CAWSSQDIPSGELFF
TRBV30	NA	NA	TRBJ2-3	TGTGCTATGTTAGCAGATACGCAGTATTTT	CAMLADTQYF
TRBV5-6	TRBD1	NA	TRBJ2-7	TGTGCCAGCAGCTTGGCAAGGGACAGGTCCTACGAGCAGTACTTC	CASSLARDRSYEQYF
TRBV5-6	TRBD1	NA	TRBJ2-7	TGTGCCAGCAGCTGGGGGACAGGGACTCAGCAGTACTTC	CASSWGTGTQQYF
TRBV4-1	NA	NA	TRBJ1-2	TGCGCCAGCAGCCAAGGATGGGATAACTATGGCTACACCTTC	CASSQGWDNYGYTF
TRBV7-9	TRBD1	NA	TRBJ2-7	TGTGCCAGCAGCCTCACCCTCGGGACAGCTACTTACGAGCAGTACTTC	CASSLTLGTATYEQYF
TRBV30	TRBD2	NA	TRBJ2-3	TGTGCCTGGAGAAGTAGCGTGCAGCGGGGGGCGAGCACAGATACGCAGTATTTT	CAWRSSVQRGASTDTQYF
TRBV4-1	NA	NA	TRBJ1-1	TGCGCCAGCAGCCAAGGGGCACAGCTCAACACTGAAGCTTTCTTT	CASSQGAQLNTEAFF
TRBV7-9	TRBD2	NA	TRBJ2-3	TGTGCCAGCAGCGATTTGGGACTAGCGGGTCCCTACACAGATACGCAGTATTTT	CASSDLGLAGPYTDTQYF
TRBV4-3	NA	NA	TRBJ2-5	TGCGCCAGCAGCCAGGGGGCACAAGAGACCCAGTACTTC	CASSQGAQETQYF
TRBV27	TRBD1	NA	TRBJ2-1	TGTGCCAGCGGACTGGACAGGGGTGAGCAGTTCTTC	CASGLDRGEQFF
TRBV5-1	TRBD1	NA	TRBJ1-2	TGCGCCAGCAGCTCCTGGACAGGGCTTAACTATGGCTACACCTTC	CASSSWTGLNYGYTF
TRBV29-1	NA	NA	TRBJ2-1	TGCAGCGTCGCCGCGGTCGGGGTGACCTACAATGAGCAGTTCTTC	CSVAAVGVTYNEQFF
TRBV4-1	NA	NA	TRBJ1-6	TGCGCCAGCAGCCACGGGAGGTTTAATTCACCCCTCCACTTT	CASSHGRFNSPLHF
TRBV9	NA	NA	TRBJ2-5	TGTGCCAGCAGCGTAGGAGGCCTCCAAGAGACCCAGTACTTC	CASSVGGLQETQYF
TRBV6-1	TRBD2	NA	TRBJ2-1	TGTGCCAGCAGTGAAGTACTAGCGGGAGAGGTGGGTGAGCAGTTCTTC	CASSEVLAGEVGEQFF
TRBV2	NA	NA	TRBJ2-7	TGTGCCAGCAGTGAACGGCGCCTTTGGTTTTACGAGCAGTACTTC	CASSERRLWFYEQYF
TRBV15	NA	NA	TRBJ2-7	TGTGCCACCAGCAGTAAGAGTATCTACGAGCAGTACTTC	CATSSKSIYEQYF
TRBV12-5	NA	NA	TRBJ1-2	TGTGCTAGTGGTTTGGTAATCTGGACCAACTATGGCTACACCTTC	CASGLVIWTNYGYTF